The 19 T cell receptor beta chains presented below share a single source sample, sequenced in a study of radiotherapy plus CTLA-4 blockade in lung cancer. Method: immunoSEQ multiplex PCR; TCRdb's copy keeps in-frame clones and lacks some. The data hold about 60,000 clones, with approximately 67% observed a single time. Sequences were derived from peripheral blood, sampled from a patient treated with radiotherapy plus ipilimumab. The receptors were sampled from a human donor with non-small cell lung cancer whose response to radiotherapy plus ipilimumab could not be evaluated.

The CDR3: CASSLNGQGQETQYF. The CDR3 nucleotides are TGTGCCAGCAGCTTAAACGGACAGGGACAAGAGACCCAGTACTTC. The chain employs TRBV7-3 and TRBJ2-5; 8 bases agree with TRBD1. V lost 1 base, J lost 2 bases, and 3 bases stayed unmatched. The CDR3 is 15 residues long. Germline V gives CDR1 SGHTA, CDR2 FQGTGA.

The chain carries TRBV7-9 and TRBJ1-6; unclear D gene. CDR3 size: 13 residues. V lost 4 bases, J lost 13 bases, and 14 bases lay in between. Germline V CDR1 and CDR2: SEHNR, FQNEAQ (reference sequence). CDR3 in DNA: TGTGCCAGCAGCTCTGGCCGGGTAGCTCCCCTCCACTTT. Its translation: CASSSGRVAPLHF.

The V gene is TRBV11-2, the J gene TRBJ2-3; 9 nucleotides match TRBD2. Germline V gene lookup returns CDR1 SGHAT and CDR2 FQNNGV. This CDR3 has 15 amino acids. Germline trimming cut 1 base from V and 5 bases from J; bases unmatched to any gene: 4. The CDR3 sequence is CASSLGPTSGDTQYF. CDR3 nucleotide sequence: TGTGCCAGCAGCTTAGGTCCGACTAGCGGAGATACGCAGTATTTT.

J is TRBJ1-4 and V is TRBV27; D uncertain. The ends were cut back, 6 bases at V and 8 bases at J, with 13 bases in the middle. Germline assignment: CDR1 MNHEY and CDR2 SMNVEV (reference sequence). The CDR3 extends over 13 amino acids. As DNA, the CDR3 is TGTGCCAGCAGGCCAGTGAGGCTGGAAAAACTGTTTTTT. Its protein is CASRPVRLEKLFF.

This clone has just a few counts. The chain is built from TRBV19 and TRBJ1-2; possibly TRBD1 for D (5 bases). V lost 5 bases and J lost 6, with 16 bases in between. Per germline, CDR1 LNHDA and CDR2 SQIVND (reference sequence). The CDR3 length is 14 residues. This CDR3 reads CASSLPGRYDGYTF. In nucleotides, the CDR3 is TGTGCCAGTAGTCTCCCAGGGAGGTACGATGGCTACACCTTC.

V usage is TRBV2 and J usage is TRBJ1-1, with D hard to call. Trimming removed 2 bases at V and 10 bases at J, with 14 bases between. CDR1 is SNHLY, CDR2 FYNNEI, per germline. The CDR3 has 13 amino acids. The CDR3 spells CASSENIQSAAFF. CDR3 nucleotide sequence: TGTGCCAGCAGTGAAAACATCCAAAGCGCAGCTTTCTTT.

The rearrangement joins TRBV29-1 to TRBJ1-3, with D maybe TRBD1 (5 bases). The germline gives CDR1 SQVTM, CDR2 ANQGSEA. This CDR3 region has 14 residues. V lost 7 bases, J lost 1 base, and 14 bases lay in between. DNA for the CDR3: TGCAGCGGGGGGGGAGGGGCGTCTGGAAACACCATATATTTT. It translates to CSGGGGASGNTIYF.

V gene TRBV10-1 combines with J gene TRBJ2-1, with TRBD2 matching 14 bases. Germline loops: CDR1 WNHNN, CDR2 SYGVQD (reference sequence). The CDR3 is 15 amino acids. With 5 bases clipped from V and 6 bases from J, the junction kept 3 bases outside the gene matches. The chain's CDR3 is CASSKGLAGANEQFF. Here the CDR3 DNA reads TGCGCCAGCAGTAAGGGACTAGCGGGAGCCAATGAGCAGTTCTTC.

V is TRBV6-6 and J is TRBJ1-2; TRBD1 matches 8 bases. The CDR3 length is 14 residues. V dropped 4 bases and J dropped 6; count of bases not matched to a gene: 7. Germline V gene lookup returns CDR1 MNHNY and CDR2 SVGAGI (reference sequence). The CDR3 nucleotides read TGTGCCAGCAGTTCCCTAGGACAGGGAAATGGCTACACCTTC. It encodes CASSSLGQGNGYTF.

This chain joins TRBV19 and TRBJ2-7; 7 nucleotides match TRBD1. Germline V gene sequence: CDR1 LNHDA, CDR2 SQIVND (reference sequence). V was pared by 3 bases and J by 1 base, with 6 bases of the junction left unmatched. This CDR3 has 15 amino acids. CDR3 in DNA: TGTGCCAGTAGTATCGAGGGGGCTGCATCCTACGAGCAGTACTTC. It encodes CASSIEGAASYEQYF.

The chain recombines TRBV19 with TRBJ1-1; 12 positions match TRBD1. The junction had 10 bases not matched to a gene; V was cut back by 5 bases and J by 6 bases. The germline V gene encodes CDR1 LNHDA and CDR2 SQIVND (reference sequence). CDR3 length equals 16 residues. The CDR3 sequence is CASSLGQGARRAEAFF. In DNA form, the CDR3 reads TGTGCCAGTAGTTTGGGACAGGGGGCGCGAAGGGCTGAAGCTTTCTTT.

The chain recombines TRBV5-1 with TRBJ1-3, with 7 bases aligning to TRBD1. Unmatched junction bases numbered 2, after V lost 0 bases and J lost 2 bases. This CDR3 has 15 residues. The V gene's germline CDR1 is SGHRS and CDR2 YFSETQ. The CDR3 nucleotides read TGCGCCAGCAGCTTGGACCAGGGGGCTGGAAACACCATATATTTT. Translating it yields CASSLDQGAGNTIYF.

This clone was picked up a small number of times. The CDR3 reads CASSFSSFSYEQYF. DNA of the CDR3: TGTGCCAGCAGTTTCTCCTCCTTCTCCTACGAGCAGTACTTC. V and J are TRBV6-8 and TRBJ2-7; D call uncertain. The CDR3 spans 14 residues. Germline CDR1 reads MNHGY; CDR2 reads SAAAGT. Deletions cut 4 bases from V and 0 bases from J, with 10 bases between.

The chain links TRBV27 to TRBJ2-5; 10 bases map to TRBD1. Germline values: CDR1 MNHEY, CDR2 SMNVEV (reference sequence). V dropped 3 bases and J dropped 11; count of bases not matched to a gene: 6. The CDR3 consists of 13 residues. CDR3: CASSFGQGEVQYF. CDR3 nucleotides: TGTGCCAGCAGTTTCGGACAGGGGGAGGTTCAGTACTTC.

The chain links TRBV9 to TRBJ2-5, with D unresolved. The V and J ends lost 3 bases and 1 base respectively, with 7 bases between them. CDR1 SGDLS and CDR2 YYNGEE come from the germline V gene. This CDR3 region has 13 residues. The CDR3 DNA reads as TGTGCCAGCAGCGCCAAGCCCCAAGAGACCCAGTACTTC. Its protein product is CASSAKPQETQYF.

This sequence joins TRBV27 and TRBJ2-5, with 8 bases matching TRBD1. The DNA end lines up better with TRBJ2-7; the J call may be wrong. The CDR3 loop spans 15 amino acids. The germline V gene encodes CDR1 MNHEY and CDR2 SMNVEV (reference sequence). The CDR3 DNA sequence: TGTGCCAGCAGATTGACAGGGGCCCTTGGCTACGAGCAGTACTTC. Translation: CASRLTGALGYEQYF.

This chain links TRBV20-1 with TRBJ2-1, with D tentatively TRBD2 (7 bases). Germline values: CDR1 DFQATT, CDR2 SNEGSKA (reference sequence). This CDR3 is 11 amino acids long. V lost 3 bases to trimming and J lost 11 bases, with 11 bases between them. CDR3 amino acids: CSASAGAKQFF. Here the CDR3 DNA reads TGCAGTGCTAGTGCGGGGGCTAAGCAGTTCTTC.

V gene TRBV6-4 combines with J gene TRBJ2-3, with 10 bases aligning to TRBD2. The CDR3 sequence is 15 residues long. Germline lookup yields CDR1 MRHNA and CDR2 SNTAGT. V trimming: 5 bases; J trimming: 3 bases; junction bases outside the gene matches: 5. The CDR3 region is CASSPLAGVTDTQYF. The CDR3 DNA reads TGTGCCAGCAGTCCTCTAGCGGGAGTGACAGATACGCAGTATTTT.

This chain connects TRBV6-5 to TRBJ2-3, with TRBD2 identical over 7 bases. Germline lookup yields CDR1 MNHEY and CDR2 SVGAGI. With V trimmed by 6 bases and J by 0 bases, 6 bases remained unmatched. This CDR3 contains 15 residues. CDR3 nucleotide sequence: TGTGCCAGCAGGCCTCAAGCGGGGAGCACAGATACGCAGTATTTT. Residues: CASRPQAGSTDTQYF.